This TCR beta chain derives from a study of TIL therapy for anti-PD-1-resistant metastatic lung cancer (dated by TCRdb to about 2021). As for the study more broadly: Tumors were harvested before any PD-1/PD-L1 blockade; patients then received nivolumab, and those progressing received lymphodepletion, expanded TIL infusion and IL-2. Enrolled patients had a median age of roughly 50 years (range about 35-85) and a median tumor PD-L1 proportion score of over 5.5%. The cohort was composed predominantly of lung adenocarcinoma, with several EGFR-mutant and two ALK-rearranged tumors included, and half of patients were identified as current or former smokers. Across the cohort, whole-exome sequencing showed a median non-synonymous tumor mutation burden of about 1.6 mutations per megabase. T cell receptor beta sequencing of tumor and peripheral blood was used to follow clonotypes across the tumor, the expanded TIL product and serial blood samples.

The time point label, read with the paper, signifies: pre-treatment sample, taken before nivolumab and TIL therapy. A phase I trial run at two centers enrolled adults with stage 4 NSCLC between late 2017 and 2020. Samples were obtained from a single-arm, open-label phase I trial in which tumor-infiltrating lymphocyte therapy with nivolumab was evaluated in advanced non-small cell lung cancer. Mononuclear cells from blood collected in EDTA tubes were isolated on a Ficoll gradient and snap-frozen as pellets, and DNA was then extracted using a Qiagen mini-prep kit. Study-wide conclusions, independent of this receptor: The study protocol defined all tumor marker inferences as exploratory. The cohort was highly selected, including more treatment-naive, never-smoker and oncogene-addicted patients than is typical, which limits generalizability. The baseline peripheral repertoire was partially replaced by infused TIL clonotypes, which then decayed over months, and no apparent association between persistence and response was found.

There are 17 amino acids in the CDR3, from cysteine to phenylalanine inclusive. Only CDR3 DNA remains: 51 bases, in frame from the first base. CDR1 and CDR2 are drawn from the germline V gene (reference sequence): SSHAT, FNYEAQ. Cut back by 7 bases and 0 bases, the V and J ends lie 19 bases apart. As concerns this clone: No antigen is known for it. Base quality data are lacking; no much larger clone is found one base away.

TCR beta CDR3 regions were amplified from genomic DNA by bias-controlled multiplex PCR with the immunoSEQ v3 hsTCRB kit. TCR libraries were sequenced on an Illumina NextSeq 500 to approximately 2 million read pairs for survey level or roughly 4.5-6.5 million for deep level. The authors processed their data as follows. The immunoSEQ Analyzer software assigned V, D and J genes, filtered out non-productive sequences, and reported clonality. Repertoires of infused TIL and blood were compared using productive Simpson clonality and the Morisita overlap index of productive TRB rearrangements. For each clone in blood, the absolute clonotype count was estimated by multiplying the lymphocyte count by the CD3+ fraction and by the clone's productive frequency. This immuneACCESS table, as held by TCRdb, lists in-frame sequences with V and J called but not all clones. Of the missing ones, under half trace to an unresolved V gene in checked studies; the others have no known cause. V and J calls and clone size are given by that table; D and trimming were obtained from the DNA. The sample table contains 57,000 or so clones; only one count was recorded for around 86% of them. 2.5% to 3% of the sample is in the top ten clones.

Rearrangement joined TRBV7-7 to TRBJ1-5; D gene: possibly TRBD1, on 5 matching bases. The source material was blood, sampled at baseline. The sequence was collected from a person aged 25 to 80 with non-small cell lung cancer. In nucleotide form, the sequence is TGTGCCAGCAAAGAGCGTGGGGGGGGGTATAGCAATCAGCCCCAGCATTTT. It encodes CASKERGGGYSNQPQHF.